Listed here are 25 T cell receptor beta chains from one sample, sequenced in a study of T cells in Graves' hyperthyroidism and ophthalmopathy. RNA transcripts served as the template for amplifying TCR beta CDR3 regions. The study used the HTBI primer set for a first-round RT-PCR of the TCR CDR3. TCRdb redid the calling of the multiplex PCR reads with MiXCR, one entry per CDR3 protein. Here the sample spans over 300,000 distinct CDR3 sequences, roughly an eighth being singletons. The source material was blood. The receptors were gathered from a woman between 35 and 50 years old with Graves' ophthalmopathy.

There are many counts of this clonotype. The chain carries TRBV11-2 and TRBJ2-1; TRBD1 agrees at 8 bases. Trimming cost V 1 base and J 7 bases; bases outside gene matches: 9. CDR3 length: 16 amino acids. Germline V gene lookup returns CDR1 SGHAT and CDR2 FQNNGV. DNA of the CDR3: TGTGCCAGCAGCTTAGTCGTCGGGACAGGAGGGAATGAGCAGTTCTTC. This encodes CASSLVVGTGGNEQFF.

This clonotype was seen only once. Germline and junction disagree at one end, which may indicate a read error. This chain connects TRBV7-2 to TRBJ2-7; D is possibly TRBD1 or TRBD2 (5 bases each). Per germline, CDR1 SGHTA and CDR2 FQGNSA. The CDR3 contains 16 residues. The CDR3 nucleotides are TGTGCCTGCAGCACCCACTCCCGGGACCGAACCTACGAGCAGTACTTC. Its protein is CACSTHSRDRTYEQYF. The complete variable domain, with remaining parts taken from reference TRBV7-2 and TRBJ2-7, reads GAGVSQSPSNKVTEKGKDVELRCDPISGHTALYWYRQSLGQGLEFLIYFQGNSAPDKSGLPSDRFSAERTGGSVSTLTIQRTQQEDSAVYLCACSTHSRDRTYEQYFGPGTRLTVT.

This clonotype was counted many times. The CDR3 is CASRRGVAGQETQYF. CDR3 nucleotide sequence: TGTGCCAGCAGACGGGGAGTAGCGGGACAAGAGACCCAGTACTTC. The chain is built from TRBV11-2 and TRBJ2-5; 8 nucleotides match TRBD2. The CDR3 contains 15 residues. V shed 6 bases and J 2 bases; nucleotides not matched to a gene: 8. Looked up from germline, CDR1 is SGHAT and CDR2 is FQNNGV.

Many counts were recorded for this clonotype. This chain links TRBV12-3 or TRBV12-4 with TRBJ2-1; TRBD1 matches at 9 bases. This CDR3 region has 16 residues. The V segment lost 5 bases and the J segment 6 bases; nucleotides outside the gene matches: 11. This CDR3 is CASSPLGTGWSNEQFF. DNA for the CDR3: TGTGCCAGCAGTCCGCTGGGGACAGGGTGGAGCAATGAGCAGTTCTTC.

The rearrangement joins TRBV20-1 to TRBJ2-7; 8 bases line up with TRBD2. From germline, CDR1 is DFQATT and CDR2 SNEGSKA (reference sequence). V gave up 0 bases and J gave up 2 bases; unmatched junction bases: 3. This CDR3 has 14 amino acids. CDR3 nucleotides: TGCAGTGCTAGAGAGAGGCGGGGGGCCTACGAGCAGTACTTC. Protein: CSARERRGAYEQYF.

This clonotype was seen a few times. The chain is built from TRBV20-1 and TRBJ1-6, with TRBD1 matching over 11 bases. The CDR3 runs to 15 residues. Trimming at V came to 0 bases and at J to 9 bases, leaving 4 bases not matched to a gene. Germline loops: CDR1 DFQATT, CDR2 SNEGSKA (reference sequence). In DNA, the CDR3 is TGCAGTGCTAGAGATGCGGGACAGGGGGTTTCACCCCTCCACTTT. Translation gives CSARDAGQGVSPLHF.

V gene TRBV2 combines with J gene TRBJ2-1, with 14 bases lining up with TRBD2. The CDR3 is 16 amino acids. J lost 7 bases, V lost 2 bases, and 4 bases had no gene match. Germline CDR1 reads SNHLY; CDR2 reads FYNNEI. CDR3 bases: TGTGCCAGCAGTGAAACCGGGACTAGCGGGAGTAATGAGCAGTTCTTC. It codes for CASSETGTSGSNEQFF.

The sample holds many counts of this clonotype. This sequence joins TRBV2 and TRBJ1-5, with 7 bases lining up with TRBD1. Germline values: CDR1 SNHLY, CDR2 FYNNEI. J was trimmed by 0 bases and V by 6 bases; bases with no gene match: 20. The CDR3 runs 20 residues. In DNA form, the CDR3 reads TGTGCCAGCAGCGACCCCTCAAGCGACAGGGTGTGGGGTAGCAATCAGCCCCAGCATTTT. It yields the protein CASSDPSSDRVWGSNQPQHF.

This clonotype was detected many times. The DNA for the CDR3 is TGTGCCAGCACGAAAAGCGGAGGCACAGATACGCAGTATTTT. It translates to CASTKSGGTDTQYF. The chain uses TRBV27 and TRBJ2-3, with TRBD2 as a possible D gene (5 bases). Germline V lookup: CDR1 MNHEY, CDR2 SMNVEV (reference sequence). CDR3 length: 14 residues. The V gene lost 7 bases and the J gene lost 1 base, with 12 bases spanning the gap.

A few counts support this clonotype. The gene calls are TRBV7-9 and TRBJ2-7; possibly TRBD1 for D (6 bases). V was pared by 5 bases and J by 0 bases, with 23 bases between. Germline CDR1 SEHNR, CDR2 FQNEAQ (reference sequence). The CDR3 extends over 18 amino acids. The CDR3 DNA reads as TGTGCCAGCAGCCACTACGCGGGCGTAAGGACAGTCTCCTACGAGCAGTACTTC. Amino acids: CASSHYAGVRTVSYEQYF.

The chain employs TRBV7-9 and TRBJ2-7; 7 positions agree with TRBD2. This CDR3 is built from 16 residues. Germline V CDR1 and CDR2: SEHNR, FQNEAQ (reference sequence). The J segment lost 2 bases and the V segment lost 4 bases, leaving 11 bases of the junction unmatched. The CDR3 region is CASSWTLGTTPYEQYF. CDR3 in DNA: TGTGCCAGCAGCTGGACTTTAGGGACTACTCCCTACGAGCAGTACTTC.

Ten or more counts support this clonotype. CDR3 loop: CASTMGGGGDTEAFF. Here the CDR3 DNA reads TGTGCCAGCACCATGGGGGGTGGAGGGGACACTGAAGCTTTCTTT. This chain links TRBV2 with TRBJ1-1; a weak D match, TRBD1 (5 bases). CDR3 size: 15 residues. In germline, CDR1 is SNHLY, CDR2 FYNNEI. The V end was cut by 7 bases, the J end by 3 bases, with 18 bases between. The entire variable domain, with the rest obtained from reference TRBV2 and TRBJ1-1, is as follows: EPEVTQTPSHQVTQMGQEVILRCVPISNHLYFYWYRQILGQKVEFLVSFYNNEISEKSEIFDDQFSVERPDGSNFTLKIRSTKLEDSAMYFCASTMGGGGDTEAFFGQGTRLTVV.

In this sample, this clonotype turned up a few times. The J gene is TRBJ2-3, the V gene TRBV4-2; 9 positions match TRBD2. Trimming took 0 bases from V and 4 from J; bases not matched to a gene: 17. The CDR3 has 20 residues. CDR1 is LGHNA, CDR2 YNFKEQ, per germline. The CDR3: CASSQETTGTSSGGPDTQYF. The CDR3, as DNA: TGTGCCAGCAGCCAAGAGACTACCGGGACTAGCAGCGGGGGCCCAGATACGCAGTATTTT.

This clonotype has just a few counts. The CDR3 protein is CASSQGAQPQHF. The CDR3 DNA sequence: TGCGCCAGCAGTCAGGGAGCTCAGCCCCAGCATTTT. The V gene is TRBV4-1, the J gene TRBJ1-5, with D possibly matching TRBD1 (5 bases). CDR1 is MGHRA, CDR2 YSYEKL, per germline. V lost 6 bases to trimming and J lost 6 bases, with 9 bases between them. The CDR3 is 12 residues long.

This clonotype came up a few times. This clone may be a read error of a much larger clone one base away. The CDR3 here is CASSLEAGFNEQSF. In DNA form, the CDR3 reads TGTGCCAGCAGCTTAGAAGCGGGGTTCAATGAGCAGTCCTTC. The chain links TRBV11-2 to TRBJ2-1, with 7 bases matching TRBD2. This CDR3 contains 14 residues. CDR1 SGHAT and CDR2 FQNNGV come from the germline V gene.

This clonotype showed up just a few times. The chain is built from TRBV4-2 and TRBJ2-5, with D possibly TRBD2 on 6 matching bases. The CDR3 is 15 residues long. Trimming cost V 1 base and J 2 bases, with 11 bases left between them. The germline gives CDR1 LGHNA, CDR2 YNFKEQ. CDR3 residues: CASSQGDWQQETQYF. The CDR3 DNA is TGTGCCAGCAGCCAAGGGGACTGGCAACAAGAGACCCAGTACTTC.

This clonotype was seen ten or more times. The V and J genes are TRBV6-1 and TRBJ1-2; TRBD1 aligns across 8 bases. The CDR3 consists of 14 residues. Germline CDR1 reads MNHNS; CDR2 reads SASEGT. J lost 8 bases, V lost 9 bases, and 14 bases had no gene match. CDR3 DNA: TGTGCCAGTGTCCAGGGACAGGACTTATCCGGCTACACCTTC. Its protein product is CASVQGQDLSGYTF.

This clonotype was seen only a few times. The rearrangement uses TRBV3-1 and TRBJ1-3; D uncertain. This CDR3 is 15 amino acids long. Trimming took off 0 bases at V and 0 bases at J, with 6 bases between the two ends. CDR1 and CDR2 (germline): LGHDT, YNNKEL (reference sequence). The CDR3 is CASSQESFSGNTIYF. The CDR3 DNA is TGTGCCAGCAGCCAAGAGAGCTTCTCTGGAAACACCATATATTTT.

This clonotype was counted at least ten times. The V call is TRBV2, the J call TRBJ1-2; D ambiguous. The CDR3 extends over 11 amino acids. Trimming pared 6 bases from V and 8 bases from J, leaving 10 bases between. Germline values: CDR1 SNHLY, CDR2 FYNNEI. The chain's CDR3 is CASSWVGGYTF. In DNA, the CDR3 is TGTGCCAGCAGCTGGGTCGGAGGCTACACCTTC.

This rearrangement joins TRBV7-9 to TRBJ1-3, with TRBD1 identical over 7 bases. Germline CDR1 SEHNR, CDR2 FQNEAQ (reference sequence). V shed 5 bases and J 2 bases; nucleotides not matched to a gene: 6. The CDR3 is 15 residues long. CDR3 sequence: CASSAQGGTGNTIYF. CDR3 in DNA: TGTGCCAGCAGCGCTCAGGGGGGGACTGGAAACACCATATATTTT. The whole variable domain, filled in from reference TRBV7-9 and TRBJ1-3, reads DTGVSQNPRHKITKRGQNVTFRCDPISEHNRLYWYRQTLGQGPEFLTYFQNEAQLEKSRLLSDRFSAERPKGSFSTLEIQRTEQGDSAMYLCASSAQGGTGNTIYFGEGSWLTVV.

This clonotype was seen ten or more times. The chain joins TRBV24-1 to TRBJ2-5; 14 bases are shared with TRBD2. Germline-derived CDR1 and CDR2 are KGHDR and SFDVKD. The CDR3 spans 15 residues. After removal of 10 bases from V and 1 base from J, the junction contained 4 bases not matched to a gene. CDR3 DNA sequence: TGTGCCACGGCCGGACTAGCGGGAGGCCAAGAGACCCAGTACTTC. It yields the protein CATAGLAGGQETQYF.

This clonotype was observed a handful of times. This chain links TRBV20-1 with TRBJ1-6, with D possibly being TRBD1 (5 bases). This CDR3 contains 15 residues. CDR1 is DFQATT, CDR2 SNEGSKA, per germline (reference sequence). Trimming removed 4 bases from V and 4 bases from J, with 14 bases in between. CDR3 DNA: TGCAGTGCTACAACATCCGGGGCGTATAATTCACCCCTCCACTTT. This codes for CSATTSGAYNSPLHF.

V is TRBV19 and J is TRBJ1-1, with D unclear. The CDR3 length is 14 residues. CDR1 and CDR2 (germline): LNHDA, SQIVND (reference sequence). Trimming removed 2 bases at V and 7 bases at J, with 14 bases between. CDR3 sequence: CASSIKLLLGEAFF. The CDR3 nucleotides read TGTGCCAGTAGTATAAAGCTTTTGCTGGGTGAAGCTTTCTTT.

This chain links TRBV7-9 with TRBJ1-2; 7 positions agree with TRBD1. Germline V lookup: CDR1 SEHNR, CDR2 FQNEAQ (reference sequence). This CDR3 has 13 amino acids. V lost 5 bases to trimming and J lost 5 bases; unmatched junction nucleotides: 5. CDR3 region: CASSVGQLYGYTF. Written as DNA, the CDR3 is TGTGCCAGCAGCGTGGGACAGCTGTATGGCTACACCTTC.

This clonotype was seen repeatedly, ten times or more. This chain connects TRBV6-2 or TRBV6-3 to TRBJ1-5, with TRBD1 as a possible D gene (6 bases). The germline gives CDR1 MNHEY, CDR2 SVGEGT. V lost 4 bases and J lost 4, with 17 bases in between. This CDR3 has 16 residues. Here the CDR3 reads CASSSHGQIFNQPQHF. DNA for the CDR3: TGTGCCAGCAGTTCCCACGGACAGATTTTTAATCAGCCCCAGCATTTT.